The following is a T cell receptor beta chain sequence with its context. Its antigen is undetermined. This entry is derived from a study of cytomegalovirus exposure and HLA in healthy donors. Donors were drawn from the approximately 120-subject validation cohort, separate from the approximately 670-subject first cohort. The method was immunoSEQ multiplex PCR; TCRdb's version includes in-frame clones alone and lacks a portion of them. The sample carries 80,000 to 100,000 clones, around 90% recorded once. Findings and limits, study-wide: Most sequenced TCRs were rare (though some public TCRs occurred in many donors). In a later analysis, first-cohort TCR clusters were found to tend to co-occur in the 90 to 150 validation repertoires.

The sequence derives from a woman in her twenties or thirties in good health and CMV-seronegative. The sample comprised PBMCs.

CDR3 sequence reads: CASSLTGGTEAFF. The CDR3 DNA follows: TGTGCCAGCAGCTTAACAGGCGGCACTGAAGCTTTCTTT. The chain uses TRBV11-3 and TRBJ1-1; maybe TRBD1 (5 bases). The CDR3 consists of 13 residues. Germline CDR1 reads SGHNT; CDR2 reads YENEEA. V was pared by 2 bases and J by 4 bases, with 8 bases between.